Listed below are T cell receptor beta chains from one sample, sequenced in a study of blood T cell repertoires in COVID-19. Repertoires were generated with immunoSEQ multiplex PCR, while TCRdb's copy carries only in-frame clones and drops some. The sample has 130,000 or so clones, roughly three quarters seen once. The specimen was peripheral blood. All receptors derive from a woman in her 70s with acute or convalescent COVID-19. Both conserved end residues are part of each CDR3. Fields, in order: D gene, CDR3 length, clone size, J gene, V gene, CDR3 DNA, CDR3 protein. A D gene is named only where the DNA matches it firmly. Size is stated for part of the rows, as once, few or many counts, or as a class when the clone is expanded.

D gene: NA
CDR3 length: 14
clone size: NA
J gene: TRBJ1-3
V gene: TRBV5-1
CDR3 DNA: TGCGCCAGCAGCTTGCTCTTCTCTGGAAACACCATATATTTT
CDR3 protein: CASSLLFSGNTIYF

D gene: TRBD1
CDR3 length: 13
clone size: NA
J gene: TRBJ1-5
V gene: TRBV3-1/TRBV3-2
CDR3 DNA: TGTGCCAGCAGCCGGACAGGTAATCAGCCCCAGCATTTT
CDR3 protein: CASSRTGNQPQHF

D gene: TRBD1
CDR3 length: 12
clone size: NA
J gene: TRBJ1-1
V gene: TRBV18
CDR3 DNA: TGTGCCAGCTCACCAAGGGGGCTTGATGCTTTCTTT
CDR3 protein: CASSPRGLDAFF

D gene: NA
CDR3 length: 14
clone size: NA
J gene: TRBJ1-1
V gene: TRBV5-5
CDR3 DNA: TGTGCCAGCAGCTTGGTGCAGGGGATCACTGAAGCTTTCTTT
CDR3 protein: CASSLVQGITEAFF

D gene: TRBD1
CDR3 length: 18
clone size: NA
J gene: TRBJ2-2
V gene: TRBV19
CDR3 DNA: TGTGCCAGTAGTCAGTCGGGTGGGGGACAGAAGAACACCGGGGAGCTGTTTTTT
CDR3 protein: CASSQSGGGQKNTGELFF

D gene: TRBD1
CDR3 length: 13
clone size: NA
J gene: TRBJ1-2
V gene: TRBV7-2
CDR3 DNA: TGTGCCAGCAGCGCCGGACAGGGCTATGGCTACACCTTC
CDR3 protein: CASSAGQGYGYTF

D gene: NA
CDR3 length: 14
clone size: NA
J gene: TRBJ1-5
V gene: TRBV21-1
CDR3 DNA: TGTGCCAGCACGACAGGGGTGCGCAATCAGCCCCAGCATTTT
CDR3 protein: CASTTGVRNQPQHF

D gene: TRBD1
CDR3 length: 18
clone size: NA
J gene: TRBJ1-5
V gene: TRBV27
CDR3 DNA: TGTGCCAGCAGTTCTCAGTCCTTACAGGGGAAATGGAATCAGCCCCAGCATTTT
CDR3 protein: CASSSQSLQGKWNQPQHF

D gene: TRBD1
CDR3 length: 14
clone size: NA
J gene: TRBJ1-1
V gene: TRBV5-6
CDR3 DNA: TGTGCCAGCAGCTGGATAACAGGGGACACTGAAGCTTTCTTT
CDR3 protein: CASSWITGDTEAFF

D gene: TRBD1
CDR3 length: 17
clone size: NA
J gene: TRBJ2-3
V gene: TRBV27
CDR3 DNA: TGTGCCAGCAGTATCCGGACAGGACCGATTAGCACAGATACGCAGTATTTT
CDR3 protein: CASSIRTGPISTDTQYF

D gene: TRBD1
CDR3 length: 16
clone size: NA
J gene: TRBJ1-1
V gene: TRBV18
CDR3 DNA: TGTGCCAGCTCCCCCGGACAGGGAACTATGAACACTGAAGCTTTCTTT
CDR3 protein: CASSPGQGTMNTEAFF

D gene: TRBD1
CDR3 length: 16
clone size: once
J gene: TRBJ1-1
V gene: TRBV7-8
CDR3 DNA: TGTGCCAGCAGCTTAGACACAGGGGTGTCGAACACTGAAGCTTTCTTT
CDR3 protein: CASSLDTGVSNTEAFF

D gene: NA
CDR3 length: 16
clone size: NA
J gene: TRBJ2-2
V gene: TRBV27
CDR3 DNA: TGTGCCAGCAGTTCCCCCGCGAGAGTGAACACCGGGGAGCTGTTTTTT
CDR3 protein: CASSSPARVNTGELFF

D gene: NA
CDR3 length: 11
clone size: NA
J gene: TRBJ2-7
V gene: TRBV2
CDR3 DNA: TGTGCCAGCAGTTTAGACTACGAGCAGTACTTC
CDR3 protein: CASSLDYEQYF

D gene: TRBD2
CDR3 length: 17
clone size: once
J gene: TRBJ2-1
V gene: TRBV10-3
CDR3 DNA: TGTGCCATCAGTGAAACAACTAGCGGAAGATCCTACAATGAGCAGTTCTTC
CDR3 protein: CAISETTSGRSYNEQFF

D gene: TRBD2
CDR3 length: 12
clone size: once
J gene: TRBJ2-7
V gene: TRBV19
CDR3 DNA: TGTGCCAGTAGTGCGGGGGGCGTTGAGCAGTACTTC
CDR3 protein: CASSAGGVEQYF

D gene: TRBD1
CDR3 length: 15
clone size: NA
J gene: TRBJ1-2
V gene: TRBV28
CDR3 DNA: TGTGCCAGCAGTGGCTTCCAGGACAGGGTACGAGGCTACACCTTC
CDR3 protein: CASSGFQDRVRGYTF

D gene: TRBD1
CDR3 length: 14
clone size: NA
J gene: TRBJ2-4
V gene: TRBV2
CDR3 DNA: TGTGCCAGCAGCGAACCGGGACAGAAAAACATTCAGTACTTC
CDR3 protein: CASSEPGQKNIQYF

D gene: NA
CDR3 length: 14
clone size: NA
J gene: TRBJ1-1
V gene: TRBV6-5
CDR3 DNA: TGTGCCAGCAGTTACGGGGTGGGAGGCACTGAAGCTTTCTTT
CDR3 protein: CASSYGVGGTEAFF

D gene: NA
CDR3 length: 13
clone size: NA
J gene: TRBJ1-4
V gene: TRBV10-3
CDR3 DNA: TGTGCCATCAGTGAGTCGACTAGGGAAAAACTGTTTTTT
CDR3 protein: CAISESTREKLFF

D gene: TRBD2
CDR3 length: 14
clone size: once
J gene: TRBJ2-1
V gene: TRBV29-1
CDR3 DNA: TGCAGCGCCAAGACTAGCGGGAGCTGGAATGAGCAGTTCTTC
CDR3 protein: CSAKTSGSWNEQFF

D gene: TRBD2
CDR3 length: 13
clone size: NA
J gene: TRBJ2-1
V gene: TRBV7-3
CDR3 DNA: TGTGCCAGCAGCCTGCATATAGCGGGCGAGCAGTTCTTC
CDR3 protein: CASSLHIAGEQFF

D gene: NA
CDR3 length: 13
clone size: NA
J gene: TRBJ2-5
V gene: TRBV7-2
CDR3 DNA: TGTGCCAGCAGCTTCCGGGACCAAGAGACCCAGTACTTC
CDR3 protein: CASSFRDQETQYF

D gene: TRBD2
CDR3 length: 16
clone size: NA
J gene: TRBJ2-5
V gene: TRBV9
CDR3 DNA: TGTGCCAGCAGCCTCCGAGGAGTAGCGGGGGAGGAGACCCAGTACTTC
CDR3 protein: CASSLRGVAGEETQYF

D gene: NA
CDR3 length: 17
clone size: NA
J gene: TRBJ2-1
V gene: TRBV19
CDR3 DNA: TGTGCCAGTAGTTCGGCAAACGGAGGGCCCTCCTACAATGAGCAGTTCTTC
CDR3 protein: CASSSANGGPSYNEQFF

D gene: TRBD1
CDR3 length: 16
clone size: NA
J gene: TRBJ2-2
V gene: TRBV24-1
CDR3 DNA: TGTGCCACCAGTGATGGGGACAGGGCGAACACCGGGGAGCTGTTTTTT
CDR3 protein: CATSDGDRANTGELFF

D gene: NA
CDR3 length: 14
clone size: NA
J gene: TRBJ1-2
V gene: TRBV27
CDR3 DNA: TGTGCCAGCAGTTCGGGGGGGGCGGGCTATGGCTACACCTTC
CDR3 protein: CASSSGGAGYGYTF

D gene: TRBD2
CDR3 length: 15
clone size: once
J gene: TRBJ2-3
V gene: TRBV9
CDR3 DNA: TGTGCCAGCAGCGTAAGCGGGACTAGGACAGATACGCAGTATTTT
CDR3 protein: CASSVSGTRTDTQYF

D gene: NA
CDR3 length: 14
clone size: NA
J gene: TRBJ2-3
V gene: TRBV7-2
CDR3 DNA: TGTGCCAGCAGTATAGGGGGGGCGCAGGATACGCAGTATTTT
CDR3 protein: CASSIGGAQDTQYF

D gene: TRBD1
CDR3 length: 16
clone size: once
J gene: TRBJ2-5
V gene: TRBV19
CDR3 DNA: TGTGCCAGTAGTATAGGGGTCACAGGGGGCCTAGATGCCCAGTACTTC
CDR3 protein: CASSIGVTGGLDAQYF

D gene: NA
CDR3 length: 13
clone size: NA
J gene: TRBJ1-1
V gene: TRBV2
CDR3 DNA: TGTGCCAGCAGTGCAGGGGCGAACACTGAAGCTTTCTTT
CDR3 protein: CASSAGANTEAFF

D gene: NA
CDR3 length: 12
clone size: NA
J gene: TRBJ1-2
V gene: TRBV11-2
CDR3 DNA: TGTGCCAGCAGCTTATCGGGGGTCGGCTACACCTTC
CDR3 protein: CASSLSGVGYTF

D gene: NA
CDR3 length: 14
clone size: NA
J gene: TRBJ2-2
V gene: TRBV2
CDR3 DNA: TGTGCCAGCAGTGAAGTATCCTCTTACGGGGAGCTGTTTTTT
CDR3 protein: CASSEVSSYGELFF

D gene: TRBD1
CDR3 length: 12
clone size: NA
J gene: TRBJ2-3
V gene: TRBV3-1/TRBV3-2
CDR3 DNA: TGTGCCAGCAGCCTGACAGGGGTCGGGCAGTATTTT
CDR3 protein: CASSLTGVGQYF

D gene: NA
CDR3 length: 13
clone size: NA
J gene: TRBJ2-3
V gene: TRBV6-2/TRBV6-3
CDR3 DNA: TGTGCCAGCAGTTGGAGAGTAACAGATACGCAGTATTTT
CDR3 protein: CASSWRVTDTQYF

D gene: TRBD2
CDR3 length: 15
clone size: NA
J gene: TRBJ2-5
V gene: TRBV5-1
CDR3 DNA: TGCGCCAGCAGCTTGGCCGCTGGGGGAGGGGAGACCCAGTACTTC
CDR3 protein: CASSLAAGGGETQYF

D gene: NA
CDR3 length: 14
clone size: NA
J gene: TRBJ2-7
V gene: TRBV10-3
CDR3 DNA: TGTGCCATCAGTGGGGGACAAGCAACCTACGAGCAGTACTTC
CDR3 protein: CAISGGQATYEQYF

D gene: TRBD1
CDR3 length: 15
clone size: NA
J gene: TRBJ1-2
V gene: TRBV18
CDR3 DNA: TGTGCCAGCTCACCGGGGGCTGACAGGGGCTATGGCTACACCTTC
CDR3 protein: CASSPGADRGYGYTF

D gene: NA
CDR3 length: 15
clone size: NA
J gene: TRBJ1-1
V gene: TRBV6-6
CDR3 DNA: TGTGCCAGCAGTACCGGTACGGGAGCGAACACTGAAGCTTTCTTT
CDR3 protein: CASSTGTGANTEAFF

D gene: TRBD2
CDR3 length: 17
clone size: NA
J gene: TRBJ2-3
V gene: TRBV10-1
CDR3 DNA: TGCGCCAGCAGTGTGGGTAGCGGGAGAGGGGGGACAGATACGCAGTATTTT
CDR3 protein: CASSVGSGRGGTDTQYF

D gene: NA
CDR3 length: 13
clone size: NA
J gene: TRBJ1-1
V gene: TRBV5-1
CDR3 DNA: TGCGCCAGCAGCAGTCACAGGGTCGCTGAAGCTTTCTTT
CDR3 protein: CASSSHRVAEAFF

D gene: TRBD1
CDR3 length: 15
clone size: NA
J gene: TRBJ1-2
V gene: TRBV6-2/TRBV6-3
CDR3 DNA: TGTGCCAGCAGCTCCCAGACAGGGGATGTCTATGGCTACACCTTC
CDR3 protein: CASSSQTGDVYGYTF

D gene: TRBD2
CDR3 length: 16
clone size: once
J gene: TRBJ2-5
V gene: TRBV4-2
CDR3 DNA: TGTGCCAGCAGCCAAGGAGCTAGCGGGATCCAAGAGACCCAGTACTTC
CDR3 protein: CASSQGASGIQETQYF